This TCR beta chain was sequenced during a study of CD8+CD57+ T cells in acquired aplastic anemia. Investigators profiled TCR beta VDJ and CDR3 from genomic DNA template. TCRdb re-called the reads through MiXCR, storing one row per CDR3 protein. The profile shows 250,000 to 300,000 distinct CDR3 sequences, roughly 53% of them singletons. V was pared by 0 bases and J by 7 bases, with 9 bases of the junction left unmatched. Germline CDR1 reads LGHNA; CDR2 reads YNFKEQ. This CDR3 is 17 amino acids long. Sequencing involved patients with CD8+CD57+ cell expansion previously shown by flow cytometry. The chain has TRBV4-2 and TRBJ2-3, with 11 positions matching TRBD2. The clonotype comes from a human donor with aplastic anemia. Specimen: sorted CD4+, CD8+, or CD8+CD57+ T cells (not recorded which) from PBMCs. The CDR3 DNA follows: TGTGCCAGCAGCCAAGAAGGGCTAGCGGGGGGCAGAAATACGCAGTATTTT. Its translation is CASSQEGLAGGRNTQYF.